The 32 T cell receptor beta chains in this list originate from one sample, sequenced in a study of shared clonotypes between healthy human individuals. In the naive CD8 group, cells lacked CD45RO and were positively selected for CCR7, so terminally differentiated effector memory CD45RA+ cells were left out. Sequenced by immunoSEQ multiplex PCR; TCRdb stores in-frame clones only, minus some. In the table there are about 2 million clones, less than 95% of which are singletons. Sequencing was performed on naive CD8+ T cells sorted from blood. The receptors were gathered from a man younger than 35 in good health.

The V and J genes are TRBV27 and TRBJ2-1; D might be TRBD2 (6 bases). CDR3 length: 12 amino acids. V gave up 6 bases and J gave up 4 bases, with 7 bases separating them. Germline CDR1 MNHEY, CDR2 SMNVEV (reference sequence). The CDR3 DNA follows: TGTGCCAGCAGGGACTATTACAATGAGCAGTTCTTC. It encodes CASRDYYNEQFF.

The chain uses TRBV28 and TRBJ2-7; the D is unclear. Deletions cut 4 bases from V and 2 bases from J, with 9 bases between. CDR3 length equals 13 residues. Germline V CDR1 and CDR2: MDHEN, SYDVKM. CDR3 DNA sequence: TGTGCCAGCAGTTACGTAGAGCCCTACGAGCAGTACTTC. Protein: CASSYVEPYEQYF.

CDR3 coding DNA: TGTGCCACCAGCAGAGATCGCGGACAGCCTTTGGCCGAGCAGTACTTC. Translating it yields CATSRDRGQPLAEQYF. The rearrangement links TRBV15 to TRBJ2-7, with D maybe TRBD1 (6 bases). CDR3 length equals 16 residues. Germline assignment: CDR1 LNHNV and CDR2 YYDKDF (reference sequence). The ends were cut back, 0 bases at V and 6 bases at J, with 18 bases in the middle.

In nucleotides, the CDR3 is TGTGCCAGCAGCTTTCTAGCGGGAGCCCCTGATGAGCAGTTCTTC. This codes for CASSFLAGAPDEQFF. The V call is TRBV7-9, the J call TRBJ2-1, with TRBD2 matching over 10 bases. This CDR3 is built from 15 residues. Per the germline V gene, CDR1 is SEHNR and CDR2 is FQNEAQ (reference sequence). Trimming at V came to 3 bases and at J to 8 bases, leaving 7 bases not matched to a gene.

The chain links TRBV7-9 to TRBJ1-4; D gene unclear. V was trimmed by 1 base and J by 4 bases, leaving 7 bases between them. This CDR3 has 14 amino acids. Germline V lookup: CDR1 SEHNR, CDR2 FQNEAQ (reference sequence). In DNA form, the CDR3 reads TGTGCCAGCAGCTTAGTGGGCAGTAATGAAAAACTGTTTTTT. It encodes CASSLVGSNEKLFF. The full variable domain, its missing parts supplied by reference TRBV7-9 and TRBJ1-4, is DTGVSQNPRHKITKRGQNVTFRCDPISEHNRLYWYRQTLGQGPEFLTYFQNEAQLEKSRLLSDRFSAERPKGSFSTLEIQRTEQGDSAMYLCASSLVGSNEKLFFGSGTQLSVL.

The chain employs TRBV6-5 and TRBJ2-3; TRBD2 matches 12 bases. The length of the CDR3 is 15 residues. Per germline, CDR1 MNHEY and CDR2 SVGAGI. The V gene end was trimmed by 5 bases and the J gene end by 4 bases; junction bases not matched to a gene: 4. The CDR3 protein is CASSPLAGGSDTQYF. DNA of the CDR3: TGTGCCAGCAGTCCCCTAGCGGGAGGGTCAGATACGCAGTATTTT.

Of note for this clone: The same CDR3 arises from other DNA sequences in this sample as well. This chain connects TRBV14 to TRBJ2-7; D tentatively reads TRBD1 or TRBD2 (5 bases each). Germline V CDR1 and CDR2: SGHDN, FVKESK. The CDR3 contains 14 residues. V was clipped by 0 bases and J by 1 base, with 7 bases between them. CDR3 in amino acids: CASSQEGPSYEQYF. CDR3 coding DNA: TGTGCCAGCAGCCAAGAGGGACCTTCCTACGAGCAGTACTTC.

The CDR3 coding sequence is TGTGCCAGCTCACCCGGGTTCGGTGACATGAACACTGAAGCTTTCTTT. Translating it yields CASSPGFGDMNTEAFF. The chain recombines TRBV18 with TRBJ1-1; no clear D. Per germline, CDR1 KGHSH and CDR2 LQKENI. The length of the CDR3 is 16 residues. The ends were cut back, 3 bases at V and 0 bases at J, with 14 bases in the middle.

The V gene is TRBV5-4, the J gene TRBJ1-2; no clear D. The germline CDR1 and CDR2 sequences are SGHNT and YYREEE (reference sequence). The V and J ends lost 0 bases and 2 bases respectively, with 11 bases between them. The CDR3 has 15 residues. Here the CDR3 reads CASSLDRRANYGYTF. In DNA form, the CDR3 reads TGTGCCAGCAGCTTGGATCGAAGGGCGAACTATGGCTACACCTTC.

Points on this clone: This specimen includes other DNA sequences encoding the same CDR3. V gene TRBV13 combines with J gene TRBJ2-7; the D gene is possibly TRBD2 (5 bases). The V end was cut by 5 bases, the J end by 4 bases, with 9 bases between. This CDR3 has 12 residues. Germline CDR1 is PRHDT and CDR2 is FYEKMQ (reference sequence). The CDR3 DNA reads as TGTGCCAGCAGCCCCGGAGGTTACGAGCAGTACTTC. Protein sequence: CASSPGGYEQYF.

V and J are TRBV7-9 and TRBJ2-1; D unresolved. There are 14 residues in the CDR3. Trimming left V 1 base short and J 4 bases short, with 8 bases between. The V gene's germline CDR1 is SEHNR and CDR2 FQNEAQ (reference sequence). CDR3 DNA sequence: TGTGCCAGCAGCTTAGACAACCCTTACAATGAGCAGTTCTTC. Residues: CASSLDNPYNEQFF.

This clone was detected only once. The chain employs TRBV10-3 and TRBJ2-3, with D unresolved. Germline CDR1 ENHRY, CDR2 SYGVKD. The CDR3 totals 14 residues. V was pared by 4 bases and J by 3 bases, with 11 bases between. Here the CDR3 DNA reads TGTGCCATCAGTGTTAGACTGTTAACAGATACGCAGTATTTT. This sequence encodes CAISVRLLTDTQYF.

The chain couples TRBV27 to TRBJ1-2; unclear D gene. Germline V gene sequence: CDR1 MNHEY, CDR2 SMNVEV (reference sequence). V was pared by 0 bases and J by 4 bases, with 6 bases between. The length of the CDR3 is 13 residues. DNA for the CDR3: TGTGCCAGCAGTTTATCGTCCTTCTATGGCTACACCTTC. Amino acid sequence: CASSLSSFYGYTF.

With respect to this clone: Other DNA sequences in the sample encode the same CDR3. V gene TRBV13 combines with J gene TRBJ1-1; D is undetermined. Germline CDR1 is PRHDT and CDR2 is FYEKMQ (reference sequence). V was pared by 5 bases and J by 3 bases, with 10 bases between. The CDR3 is 13 residues long. The CDR3 loop is CASSPRWDTEAFF. CDR3 in DNA: TGTGCCAGCAGCCCAAGGTGGGACACTGAAGCTTTCTTT. Filled out from reference TRBV13 and TRBJ1-1, the complete variable domain reads AAGVIQSPRHLIKEKRETATLKCYPIPRHDTVYWYQQGPGQDPQFLISFYEKMQSDKGSIPDRFSAQQFSDYHSELNMSSLELGDSALYFCASSPRWDTEAFFGQGTRLTVV.

The chain joins TRBV15 to TRBJ2-3; 7 nucleotides match TRBD2. Looked up from germline, CDR1 is LNHNV and CDR2 is YYDKDF (reference sequence). The length of the CDR3 is 15 residues. The ends lost 8 bases at V and 2 bases at J; junction bases unmatched: 10. In nucleotides, the CDR3 is TGTGCCACCTCCCCTAGCGGATTCTCCACAGATACGCAGTATTTT. Translation gives CATSPSGFSTDTQYF.

J is TRBJ1-2 and V is TRBV27, with 9 bases identical to TRBD1. Germline CDR1 is MNHEY and CDR2 is SMNVEV (reference sequence). The CDR3 has 16 amino acids. After removal of 4 bases from V and 0 bases from J, the junction contained 6 bases not matched to a gene. The CDR3 spells CASSSRDRVANYGYTF. Written as DNA, the CDR3 is TGTGCCAGCAGTTCGCGGGACAGGGTAGCTAACTATGGCTACACCTTC.

This chain connects TRBV11-3 to TRBJ2-7, with 7 bases fitting TRBD2. The CDR3 runs 13 residues. Germline CDR1 is SGHNT and CDR2 is YENEEA. V lost 5 bases and J lost 5; bases outside the gene matches: 6. CDR3 region: CASSPRDYDEQYF. CDR3 nucleotides: TGTGCCAGCAGCCCCCGGGACTACGACGAGCAGTACTTC.

This chain links TRBV10-1 with TRBJ1-1; D is undetermined. The germline V gene has CDR1 WNHNN and CDR2 SYGVQD (reference sequence). CDR3 length: 19 amino acids. Trimming took off 0 bases at V and 0 bases at J, with 20 bases between the two ends. CDR3 in amino acids: CASSESPGVAAKMNTEAFF. The CDR3 nucleotides are TGCGCCAGCAGTGAGTCGCCCGGGGTGGCGGCCAAGATGAACACTGAAGCTTTCTTT.

The rearrangement uses TRBV7-9 and TRBJ1-4; D remains unclear. This CDR3 comprises 17 residues. CDR1 SEHNR and CDR2 FQNEAQ come from the germline V gene (reference sequence). Trimming cost V 5 bases and J 2 bases, with 18 bases left between them. The CDR3 DNA reads TGTGCCAGCAGCCCAAATCATGAGGTAGAGACTAATGAAAAACTGTTTTTT. Its translation is CASSPNHEVETNEKLFF.

V and J are TRBV11-2 and TRBJ1-1; possible D gene TRBD1, 6 bases. Germline loops: CDR1 SGHAT, CDR2 FQNNGV. This CDR3 region has 19 residues. Trimming removed 5 bases at V and 0 bases at J, with 25 bases between. The CDR3 loop is CASSLTGWGRDFMNTEAFF. The CDR3 DNA reads as TGTGCCAGCAGCCTCACAGGGTGGGGCAGAGACTTCATGAACACTGAAGCTTTCTTT. Combining the CDR3 with reference TRBV11-2 and TRBJ1-1 gives the whole variable domain EAGVAQSPRYKIIEKRQSVAFWCNPISGHATLYWYQQILGQGPKLLIQFQNNGVVDDSQLPKDRFSAERLKGVDSTLKIQPAKLEDSAVYLCASSLTGWGRDFMNTEAFFGQGTRLTVV.

On this clone: The identical CDR3 is also encoded by other nucleotide sequences in the sample. The genes are TRBV6-5 and TRBJ1-1; weak D call: TRBD1 (5 bases). Germline V gene data show CDR1 as MNHEY and CDR2 as SVGAGI. CDR3 length equals 13 residues. Trimming took off 2 bases at V and 5 bases at J, with 9 bases between the two ends. The CDR3 nucleotides read TGTGCCAGCAGTTACCGGGAGGGGACTGAAGCTTTCTTT. Translated, it gives CASSYREGTEAFF.

As to this clone: Other DNA variants within this sample encode the same CDR3. This chain links TRBV7-9 with TRBJ2-1; no clear D. Trimming removed 1 base at V and 7 bases at J, with 8 bases between. Looked up from germline, CDR1 is SEHNR and CDR2 is FQNEAQ (reference sequence). This CDR3 comprises 13 residues. CDR3 residues: CASSLGVGNEQFF. CDR3 bases: TGTGCCAGCAGCTTAGGGGTGGGAAATGAGCAGTTCTTC.

This clone was counted once. The chain couples TRBV4-3 to TRBJ1-2, with 10 bases lining up with TRBD1. The germline CDR1 and CDR2 sequences are LGHNA and YSLEER. The CDR3 has 16 residues. J was trimmed by 3 bases and V by 1 base; bases with no gene match: 5. The CDR3 loop reads CASSQGLDRGDYGYTF. In nucleotides, the CDR3 is TGCGCCAGCAGCCAAGGACTGGACAGGGGGGACTATGGCTACACCTTC.

The chain recombines TRBV29-1 with TRBJ2-3; 10 bases align to TRBD2. This CDR3 is built from 16 residues. Germline trimming cut 2 bases from V and 2 bases from J; bases unmatched to any gene: 7. Germline V lookup: CDR1 SQVTM, CDR2 ANQGSEA. CDR3 protein: CSVEPPLAGVTDTQYF. Here the CDR3 DNA reads TGCAGCGTTGAACCCCCTCTAGCGGGGGTCACAGATACGCAGTATTTT.

The chain joins TRBV4-3 to TRBJ2-6; D perhaps matches TRBD1 (6 bases). This CDR3 has 16 residues. Germline CDR1 and CDR2: LGHNA and YSLEER. The germline V and J ends were trimmed by 0 bases and 0 bases, with 6 bases remaining between them. CDR3: CASSQEGGSGANVLTF. DNA for the CDR3: TGCGCCAGCAGCCAAGAAGGGGGCTCTGGGGCCAACGTCCTGACTTTC.

This chain joins TRBV29-1 and TRBJ2-1, with 8 bases fitting TRBD2. With 8 bases clipped from V and 7 bases from J, the junction kept 4 bases outside the gene matches. CDR3 length equals 11 residues. Looked up from germline, CDR1 is SQVTM and CDR2 is ANQGSEA. The CDR3 sequence: CSSGLGNEQFF. CDR3 coding DNA: TGCAGCTCGGGACTAGGGAATGAGCAGTTCTTC.

Notes on this clone: With a much larger clone just one base away, this may be a read error. The sample carries other DNA sequences with the same CDR3. The chain is built from TRBV7-2 and TRBJ2-7; D gene uncertain. The CDR3 runs 11 residues. CDR1 SGHTA and CDR2 FQGNSA come from the germline V gene. V lost 5 bases to trimming and J lost 1 base, with 3 bases between them. The CDR3 sequence is CASSPSYEQYF. The CDR3 DNA reads TGTGCCAGCAGCCCTTCCTACGAGCAGTACTTC.

Turning to this clone: Different DNA sequences within this sample yield the same CDR3. The gene calls are TRBV9 and TRBJ1-2; 7 nucleotides match TRBD1. J was trimmed by 0 bases and V by 0 bases; bases with no gene match: 2. This CDR3 has 15 amino acids. The germline V gene encodes CDR1 SGDLS and CDR2 YYNGEE. The CDR3 spells CASSVGTGSNYGYTF. The CDR3 DNA reads as TGTGCCAGCAGCGTAGGGACAGGTTCTAACTATGGCTACACCTTC.

This chain uses TRBV13 with TRBJ1-1; D remains unclear. V gave up 8 bases and J gave up 7 bases, with 14 bases separating them. The CDR3 contains 12 residues. The germline CDR1 and CDR2 sequences are PRHDT and FYEKMQ (reference sequence). CDR3 nucleotides: TGTGCCAGCTCCCAAGGATGGGGTGAAGCTTTCTTT. Its translation is CASSQGWGEAFF.

This chain uses TRBV2 with TRBJ2-5; a possible D gene is TRBD1 (7 bases). The germline V and J ends were trimmed by 8 bases and 5 bases, with 21 bases remaining between them. Germline assignment: CDR1 SNHLY and CDR2 FYNNEI. The CDR3 runs 15 residues. CDR3 amino acids: CASLWTGGSFETQYF. In DNA form, the CDR3 reads TGTGCCAGCCTTTGGACAGGAGGGTCCTTCGAGACCCAGTACTTC.

As for this clone: Other DNA sequences in the same sample also yield this CDR3. The V call is TRBV19, the J call TRBJ1-1; perhaps TRBD1 as D (6 bases). Germline CDR1 reads LNHDA; CDR2 reads SQIVND (reference sequence). This CDR3 region has 13 residues. V shed 3 bases and J shed 5 bases, with 10 bases lying between them. CDR3 coding DNA: TGTGCCAGTAGTATTGCACAGGGAACTGAAGCTTTCTTT. Translated, it gives CASSIAQGTEAFF.

The V and J genes are TRBV5-8 and TRBJ2-1; 9 nucleotides agree with TRBD2. CDR1 and CDR2 (germline): SGHTS, YDEGEE. V lost 4 bases, J lost 5 bases, and 10 bases stayed unmatched. This CDR3 is built from 16 residues. CDR3 sequence reads: CASSHRGLALNNEQFF. The CDR3 DNA follows: TGTGCCAGCAGCCACCGGGGACTAGCATTGAACAATGAGCAGTTCTTC.